This T cell receptor beta chain was recovered during a study of blood T cells in healthy people across ages. Trimming stripped 1 base from V and 9 bases from J, with 13 bases between. The CDR3 is 14 amino acids. The second PCR ran about 6 to 12 cycles with a sample-barcoded 5' primer and J-beta primers. Each cDNA was tagged by a template-switch adaptor containing 12 random nucleotides. TCRdb processed the 5' RACE reads anew with MiXCR; each CDR3 protein has one entry. The profile shows 1.5 million or so distinct CDR3 sequences, 42% of them singletons. This clonotype was counted at least ten times. The receptor was isolated from a woman under 30 in good health. The chain uses TRBV12-3 or TRBV12-4 and TRBJ2-1; D may be TRBD2 (6 bases). Sequencing was performed on blood. The CDR3 nucleotides are TGTGCCAGCAGTTTAGTCGGGGGAAAAGGTGAGCAGTTCTTC. Protein sequence: CASSLVGGKGEQFF.